These T cell receptor beta chains were read from a single sample in a study of neurological immune-mediated disorders. TCRdb fed the 5' RACE reads into MiXCR, producing one record per CDR3 protein. The profile covers around 64,000 distinct CDR3 sequences, with approximately 3.3% appearing a single time and roughly 5.2% taken by the ten largest. Sequencing input: PBMCs. The source is a woman in her forties or fifties with multiple sclerosis. CDR3s include the opening cysteine and the closing phenylalanine or tryptophan. D genes are given only for firm matches. The size field reads once, few or many counts, or a class when the clone is expanded.

clone_size	v_call	j_call	d_call	cdr3_nt	cdr3_aa
many	TRBV29-1	TRBJ2-5	TRBD1	TGCAGCGTCCGCCGGGACAGAGCTCTGTACCAAGAGACCCAGTACTTC	CSVRRDRALYQETQYF
many	TRBV5-1	TRBJ2-3	NA	TGCGCCAGCAGCCCCACCATGGGGGATACGCAGTATTTT	CASSPTMGDTQYF
many	TRBV29-1	TRBJ1-1	NA	TGCAGCGTTGGGGGACGTCATCTGCGTGAAGCTTTCTTT	CSVGGRHLREAFF
many	TRBV7-9	TRBJ1-6	NA	TGTGCCAGCAGCTTAGAGGGTAATTCACCCCTCCACTTT	CASSLEGNSPLHF
many	TRBV4-3	TRBJ2-4	NA	TGCGCCAGCAGCCAACAGGGGGGAAACATTCAGTACTTC	CASSQQGGNIQYF
many	TRBV20-1	TRBJ2-2	NA	TGCAGTGCTAGGAAGGGGACGGACACCGGGGAGCTGTTTTTT	CSARKGTDTGELFF
few	TRBV25-1	TRBJ2-7	NA	TGTGCCAGTAGCGGACAGACCTACGAGCAGTACTTC	CASSGQTYEQYF
many	TRBV15	TRBJ2-1	NA	TGTGCCACCAGCAGCCCTGACACGCTGAGCAATGAGCAGTTCTTC	CATSSPDTLSNEQFF
many	TRBV12-3/TRBV12-4	TRBJ2-3	NA	TGTGCCAGCAGTGCCAGGGGCACAGATACGCAGTATTTT	CASSARGTDTQYF
many	TRBV25-1	TRBJ1-1	TRBD1	TGTGCCAGCAGTGGGGAGGGGGCGCCGACCGAAGCTTTCTTT	CASSGEGAPTEAFF